Below are 21 T cell receptor beta chains sequenced from a single sample in a study of identical twins (dated by TCRdb to the mid-2010s). Library prep was done by 5' RACE. Sequencing took place on an Illumina HiSeq 2000. The public reads were quality trimmed at Q25 with fastp and then assembled into clones with MiXCR by TCRdb, keeping productive beta chains. Rows with a matching CDR3 protein are joined into one entry that keeps the most common DNA and genes. The sample table contains 1.5 million to 2 million distinct CDR3 sequences; only one count was recorded for about 32% of them. The ten most abundant clones make up around 0.25% of the sample. Specimen: cord blood. The receptor set was obtained from a newborn girl in good health.

The gene calls are TRBV7-9 and TRBJ1-6; D is undetermined. The V and J ends lost 1 base and 4 bases respectively, with 8 bases between them. The germline CDR1 and CDR2 sequences are SEHNR and FQNEAQ (reference sequence). This CDR3 has 15 residues. In nucleotides, the CDR3 is TGTGCCAGCAGCTTAGAAGCCCGGTATAATTCACCCCTCCACTTT. It is translated as CASSLEARYNSPLHF.

This chain uses TRBV28 with TRBJ2-7, with D unresolved. Trimming left V 2 bases short and J 0 bases short, with 14 bases between. The CDR3 spans 16 residues. The germline V gene has CDR1 MDHEN and CDR2 SYDVKM. CDR3 in DNA: TGTGCCAGCAGTTTAGACCGACGGAAGAGCTCCTACGAGCAGTACTTC. Its protein product is CASSLDRRKSSYEQYF.

This clonotype came up a few times. The genes are TRBV20-1 and TRBJ2-1; 9 positions agree with TRBD2. Unmatched junction bases numbered 4, after V lost 5 bases and J lost 2 bases. Germline lookup yields CDR1 DFQATT and CDR2 SNEGSKA (reference sequence). This CDR3 has 14 amino acids. CDR3 protein: CSASSGDTYNEQFF. The DNA for the CDR3 is TGCAGTGCTTCTAGCGGGGACACCTACAATGAGCAGTTCTTC.

This clonotype was counted between two and nine times. This chain links TRBV25-1 with TRBJ2-3; 10 bases map to TRBD1. Germline CDR1 is MGHDK and CDR2 is SYGVNS. The J segment lost 3 bases and the V segment lost 11 bases, leaving 2 bases of the junction unmatched. The CDR3 has 12 amino acids. The CDR3, as DNA: TGTGCCGCGGGACAGGGGACAGATACGCAGTATTTT. It codes for CAAGQGTDTQYF.

This chain joins TRBV12-3 or TRBV12-4 and TRBJ2-1; 16 nucleotides align to TRBD2. There are 17 residues in the CDR3. Trimming cost V 5 bases and J 2 bases; bases outside gene matches: 3. CDR3 in DNA: TGTGCCAGCAGTATGGGACTAGCGGGAGGGCCCTACAATGAGCAGTTCTTC. It encodes CASSMGLAGGPYNEQFF.

The chain couples TRBV6-1 to TRBJ1-4; no reliable D call. The CDR3 runs 15 residues. Germline V gene lookup returns CDR1 MNHNS and CDR2 SASEGT. V was clipped by 1 base and J by 7 bases, with 13 bases between them. CDR3 protein: CASSEGAAISEKLFF. In DNA form, the CDR3 reads TGTGCCAGCAGTGAAGGGGCGGCGATTAGTGAAAAACTGTTTTTT.

CDR3 coding DNA: TGTGCCAGCAGTTTGGTAGCGGGCTCACGGGGGCCCACAGATACGCAGTATTTT. Amino acids: CASSLVAGSRGPTDTQYF. The J gene is TRBJ2-3, the V gene TRBV27, with D perhaps TRBD2 (7 bases). The CDR3 extends over 18 amino acids. Germline lookup yields CDR1 MNHEY and CDR2 SMNVEV (reference sequence). V was pared by 3 bases and J by 2 bases, with 21 bases between.

The J gene is TRBJ2-1, the V gene TRBV11-2, with TRBD2 matching over 9 bases. The CDR3 has 21 amino acids. V lost 5 bases, J lost 0 bases, and 20 bases stayed unmatched. Per germline, CDR1 SGHAT and CDR2 FQNNGV. The CDR3, as DNA: TGTGCCAGCAGCGGATTTGGTGTGGGTCTAGCGGGGTACCCCTCCTACAATGAGCAGTTCTTC. Its protein is CASSGFGVGLAGYPSYNEQFF. The full variable domain, its missing parts supplied by reference TRBV11-2 and TRBJ2-1, is EAGVAQSPRYKIIEKRQSVAFWCNPISGHATLYWYQQILGQGPKLLIQFQNNGVVDDSQLPKDRFSAERLKGVDSTLKIQPAKLEDSAVYLCASSGFGVGLAGYPSYNEQFFGPGTRLTVL.

Concerning this clonotype itself: A read error may produce the germline difference seen at one junction end. The V call is TRBV5-6, the J call TRBJ2-1; 8 nucleotides agree with TRBD2. The CDR3 is 15 amino acids. Germline lookup yields CDR1 SGHDT and CDR2 YYEEEE. The DNA for the CDR3 is TGTGCCATCAGCTTGGCCGGACTAGCATTCAATGAGCAGTTCTTC. Protein: CAISLAGLAFNEQFF.

Many counts were recorded for this clonotype. The chain carries TRBV3-1 and TRBJ2-4; D gene uncertain. The CDR3 spans 12 residues. CDR1 and CDR2 from the germline V gene are LGHDT and YNNKEL (reference sequence). Trimming removed 2 bases from V and 10 bases from J, with 9 bases in between. The CDR3 region has the DNA TGTGCCAGCAGCCAATACGGGTCGATTCAGTACTTC. This translates into CASSQYGSIQYF.

The sample holds a few counts of this clonotype. The chain employs TRBV11-2 and TRBJ2-5, with D possibly called TRBD1 or TRBD2 (6 bases each). The J call may be incorrect, as the DNA end agrees better with TRBJ2-7. From germline, CDR1 is SGHAT and CDR2 FQNNGV. The CDR3 length is 16 residues. The CDR3 region is CASSQRGVSSDHEQYF. CDR3 coding DNA: TGTGCCAGCAGCCAAAGGGGGGTCTCTTCGGACCACGAGCAGTACTTC.

In regard to this clonotype: A much larger clone differs by one base, so this may be a read error. This chain connects TRBV4-2 to TRBJ2-5, with D maybe TRBD2 (6 bases). The germline gives CDR1 LGHNA, CDR2 YNFKEQ. The CDR3 extends over 14 amino acids. The ends were cut back, 0 bases at V and 9 bases at J, with 14 bases in the middle. CDR3 sequence reads: CASSQENRWEAQYF. Here the CDR3 DNA reads TGTGCCAGCAGCCAAGAAAATCGTTGGGAGGCCCAGTACTTC.

This clonotype was observed a handful of times. The J gene is TRBJ2-5, the V gene TRBV4-1; D not resolved. Germline V CDR1 and CDR2: MGHRA, YSYEKL. V lost 3 bases to trimming and J lost 4 bases, with 9 bases between them. The CDR3 is 13 amino acids. The CDR3 coding sequence is TGCGCCAGCAGCCAGCAGGATCGAGAGACCCAGTACTTC. This sequence encodes CASSQQDRETQYF.

This clonotype was seen ten or more times. The rearrangement links TRBV29-1 to TRBJ2-1; the match to TRBD1 covers 10 bases. Unmatched junction bases numbered 8, after V lost 5 bases and J lost 4 bases. This CDR3 region has 15 residues. The germline V gene has CDR1 SQVTM and CDR2 ANQGSEA. The CDR3 DNA reads TGCAGCGTTCCCACTAGACAGGGGGCGTACAATGAGCAGTTCTTC. It is translated as CSVPTRQGAYNEQFF.

The CDR3 loop is CASSQGTVGLLYNSPLHF. CDR3 in DNA: TGCGCCAGCAGCCAAGGGACAGTCGGACTCCTTTATAATTCACCCCTCCACTTT. V is TRBV4-1 and J is TRBJ1-6; tentatively, D is TRBD1 (6 bases). V lost 1 base and J lost 4, with 17 bases in between. The CDR3 is 18 amino acids. Germline-derived CDR1 and CDR2 are MGHRA and YSYEKL.

The gene calls are TRBV9 and TRBJ2-3; 8 bases align to TRBD2. V lost 6 bases to trimming and J lost 3 bases; unmatched junction nucleotides: 6. CDR1 is SGDLS, CDR2 YYNGEE, per germline. The CDR3 runs 14 residues. CDR3 sequence: CASNGGASTDTQYF. The CDR3 DNA sequence: TGTGCCAGCAACGGGGGGGCCAGTACAGATACGCAGTATTTT.

The V gene is TRBV25-1, the J gene TRBJ2-2; tentative D call: TRBD2 (6 bases). V lost 0 bases and J 1 base, leaving 12 bases between the germline ends. Germline lookup yields CDR1 MGHDK and CDR2 SYGVNS. CDR3 size: 17 residues. The CDR3 DNA follows: TGTGCCAGCAGTGAATACGGCGGCGGGATGAACACCGGGGAGCTGTTTTTT. This codes for CASSEYGGGMNTGELFF.

A few counts support this clonotype. CDR3 sequence (DNA): TGTGCCAGCAGCGGGGGGGTGGAGACCCAGTACTTC. Its protein is CASSGGVETQYF. The rearrangement uses TRBV28 and TRBJ2-5; 8 bases line up with TRBD2. The V gene end was trimmed by 6 bases and the J gene end by 5 bases; junction bases not matched to a gene: 2. The CDR3 consists of 12 residues. The germline gives CDR1 MDHEN, CDR2 SYDVKM.

This chain links TRBV13 with TRBJ2-3, with a tentative D call TRBD1 (7 bases). V shed 4 bases and J shed 6 bases, with 17 bases lying between them. This CDR3 is 15 amino acids long. Germline values: CDR1 PRHDT, CDR2 FYEKMQ (reference sequence). The DNA for the CDR3 is TGTGCCAGCAGCTCTCCGGGACAGCGGGCGGATACGCAGTATTTT. Translating it yields CASSSPGQRADTQYF.

V is TRBV10-2 and J is TRBJ1-4; D remains unclear. Trimming shortened V by 3 bases and J by 0 bases, and 8 bases separated the two germline ends. The CDR3 is 15 residues long. CDR1 is WSHSY and CDR2 is SAAADI in the germline V gene. CDR3: CASSDSQATNEKLFF. As DNA, the CDR3 is TGCGCCAGCAGTGACAGCCAAGCAACTAATGAAAAACTGTTTTTT.

To note about this clonotype: This sequence may be a read error, since a much larger clone differs from it by one base. This chain joins TRBV5-1 and TRBJ2-7; D perhaps matches TRBD2 (6 bases). Germline CDR1 and CDR2: SGHRS and YFSETQ. This CDR3 has 16 residues. Deletions cut 0 bases from V and 0 bases from J, with 13 bases between. CDR3: CASSLAASVDSYEQYV. DNA of the CDR3: TGCGCCAGCAGCTTGGCCGCTAGCGTTGACTCCTACGAGCAGTACGTC.